A selection of T cell receptor beta chains follows, all from one sample in a study of technical replicates of blood from a few donors. Clones were read by immunoSEQ multiplex PCR, and TCRdb kept only the in-frame ones, dropping some. Among about 57,000 clones, around 95% were seen once, and the ten largest hold over 4%. The source material was PBMCs. The receptor set was obtained from a human donor in good health. Some clones in this sample may be carry-over from other donors' samples. CDR3s include the opening cysteine and the closing phenylalanine or tryptophan. The order of the fields is J gene, clone size, V gene, D gene, CDR3 protein, CDR3 DNA. The D gene is left open where the match is weak. Size is stated for part of the rows, as once, few or many counts, or as a class when the clone is expanded.

>TRBJ1-1|once|TRBV6-5|TRBD1
CASSSTGESAEAFF
TGTGCCAGCAGTTCGACAGGGGAGTCCGCTGAAGCTTTCTTT
>TRBJ2-2|NA|TRBV4-3|TRBD1
CASSRGTGVVGELFF
TGCGCCAGCAGCCGCGGGACAGGGGTTGTCGGGGAGCTGTTTTTT
>TRBJ2-1|NA|TRBV11-3|NA
CASSLGRGRYEQFF
TGTGCCAGCAGCTTAGGGCGGGGGCGCTATGAGCAGTTCTTC
>TRBJ2-4|NA|TRBV15|TRBD1
CATSPGTGEGIQYF
TGTGCCACCAGCCCAGGGACAGGGGAGGGCATTCAGTACTTC
>TRBJ2-3|NA|TRBV10-1|TRBD2
CARGTSISTDTQYF
TGCGCCAGAGGGACTAGTATTAGCACAGATACGCAGTATTTT
>TRBJ2-3|NA|TRBV5-4|TRBD2
CASSLGASGEADTQYF
TGTGCCAGCAGCTTGGGCGCTAGCGGGGAAGCAGATACGCAGTATTTT
>TRBJ2-5|NA|TRBV5-1|NA
CASSGGLETQYF
TGCGCCAGCAGTGGGGGGTTGGAGACCCAGTACTTC
>TRBJ2-7|NA|TRBV13|TRBD1
CASRTGGASKEQYF
TGTGCCAGCAGGACAGGGGGGGCGTCGAAAGAGCAGTACTTC
>TRBJ2-7|NA|TRBV4-1|NA
CASSQGTALEQYF
TGCGCCAGCAGCCAAGGGACAGCCTTAGAGCAGTACTTC
>TRBJ2-3|NA|TRBV5-1|TRBD1
CASGRDRKTDTQYF
TGCGCCAGCGGCCGGGACAGGAAGACAGATACGCAGTATTTT
>TRBJ2-1|once|TRBV6-4|NA
CASSEVYRVSEQFF
TGTGCCAGCAGTGAAGTTTACCGCGTGAGTGAGCAGTTCTTC
>TRBJ1-5|NA|TRBV2|NA
CASSEAGGNQPQHF
TGTGCCAGCAGTGAAGCAGGGGGCAATCAGCCCCAGCATTTT
>TRBJ1-2|NA|TRBV7-2|NA
CASSFRDGGVYGYTF
TGTGCCAGCAGCTTCCGCGACGGGGGAGTCTATGGCTACACCTTC
>TRBJ2-5|NA|TRBV7-9|TRBD1
CASSLAQGARETQYF
TGTGCCAGCAGCTTAGCTCAGGGGGCGAGGGAGACCCAGTACTTC
>TRBJ1-4|NA|TRBV4-3|NA
CASSQEIGRLGEKLFF
TGCGCCAGCAGCCAAGAGATCGGGAGGTTGGGTGAAAAACTGTTTTTT
>TRBJ2-2|NA|TRBV11-2|NA
CASSHFWGGQFGELFF
TGTGCCAGCAGCCACTTCTGGGGGGGCCAATTCGGGGAGCTGTTTTTT
>TRBJ2-5|NA|TRBV7-9|NA
CASSLASTAVTQYF
TGTGCCAGCAGCTTAGCGTCGACCGCGGTGACCCAGTACTTC
>TRBJ1-2|NA|TRBV5-4|NA
CASSRGGANYGYTF
TGTGCCAGCAGCCGCGGGGGAGCTAACTATGGCTACACCTTC
>TRBJ1-2|NA|TRBV20-1|NA
CSASDGYGYTF
TGCAGTGCGAGCGATGGTTATGGCTACACCTTC
>TRBJ1-4|NA|TRBV6-5|TRBD1
CASRRGPNYEKLFF
TGTGCCAGCAGGAGGGGGCCAAACTATGAAAAACTGTTTTTT
>TRBJ1-5|NA|TRBV7-9|NA
CASSSGQFRPQHF
TGTGCCAGCAGCTCAGGACAGTTTCGGCCCCAGCATTTT
>TRBJ2-1|NA|TRBV19|TRBD2
CASSIQRGGPFF
TGTGCCAGTAGTATCCAGCGGGGGGGCCCATTCTTC
>TRBJ2-7|NA|TRBV30|TRBD1
CAWSSRDRKVYEQYF
TGTGCCTGGAGTTCCCGGGACAGGAAAGTCTACGAGCAGTACTTC
>TRBJ2-6|NA|TRBV11-1|TRBD1
CASSPRTGSSGANVLTF
TGTGCCAGCAGCCCCAGGACAGGAAGCTCTGGGGCCAACGTCCTGACTTTC
>TRBJ2-7|NA|TRBV19|NA
CASSIGGISEQYF
TGTGCCAGTAGTATTGGGGGGATATCGGAGCAGTACTTC
>TRBJ2-3|NA|TRBV9|TRBD2
CASSAPSGRAFADTQYF
TGTGCCAGCAGCGCTCCTAGCGGGAGGGCCTTCGCAGATACGCAGTATTTT
>TRBJ1-6|NA|TRBV19|TRBD1
CASSIDAGGNSPLHF
TGTGCCAGTAGTATCGACGCAGGGGGCAATTCACCCCTCCACTTT
>TRBJ1-2|NA|TRBV7-6|TRBD1
CASSPDRGSYGYTF
TGTGCCAGCAGCCCGGACAGGGGAAGCTATGGCTACACCTTC
>TRBJ2-2|NA|TRBV5-1|TRBD2
CASSPGLAGGPSTGELFF
TGCGCCAGCAGCCCGGGACTAGCGGGAGGGCCGAGCACCGGGGAGCTGTTTTTT
>TRBJ2-4|medium-sized|TRBV5-4|NA
CASSEGLAKNIQYF
TGTGCCAGCAGCGAAGGACTAGCCAAAAACATTCAGTACTTC
>TRBJ2-2|NA|TRBV19|NA
CASSIYITGELFF
TGTGCCAGTAGTATCTATATAACCGGGGAGCTGTTTTTT
>TRBJ2-7|NA|TRBV6-1|NA
CASSPTGTPYEQYF
TGTGCCAGCTCTCCGACCGGGACACCCTACGAGCAGTACTTC
>TRBJ2-5|NA|TRBV7-2|TRBD2
CASSLRLAGVAETQYF
TGTGCCAGCAGCTTACGACTAGCGGGAGTGGCAGAGACCCAGTACTTC
>TRBJ1-2|NA|TRBV5-1|NA
CASSLIQGSNYGYTF
TGCGCCAGCAGCTTGATTCAGGGATCTAACTATGGCTACACCTTC
>TRBJ1-5|NA|TRBV5-1|NA
CASSLFGGNQPQHF
TGCGCCAGCAGCTTGTTCGGGGGCAATCAGCCCCAGCATTTT
>TRBJ2-1|NA|TRBV7-9|NA
CASSMVKVGVGGYDEQFF
TGTGCCAGCAGCATGGTAAAAGTTGGCGTGGGCGGGTACGATGAGCAGTTCTTC
>TRBJ1-5|NA|TRBV18|TRBD1
CASSPGQTNNQPQHF
TGTGCCAGCTCACCGGGACAGACCAACAATCAGCCCCAGCATTTT
>TRBJ2-1|few|TRBV27|NA
CASSSVVNPDNEQFF
TGTGCCAGCAGTTCGGTCGTCAACCCGGACAATGAGCAGTTCTTC
>TRBJ1-6|once|TRBV6-5|NA
CASSRAGGYNSPLHF
TGTGCCAGCAGCCGTGCGGGGGGGTATAATTCACCCCTCCACTTT
>TRBJ1-1|NA|TRBV2|NA
CASSVGGTEAFF
TGTGCCAGCAGTGTCGGGGGAACTGAAGCTTTCTTT
>TRBJ2-3|NA|TRBV9|TRBD2
CASSDSGTVDTQYF
TGTGCCAGCAGCGATAGCGGGACGGTAGATACGCAGTATTTT
>TRBJ1-1|once|TRBV6-5|NA
CASSSGQQNTEAFF
TGTGCCAGCAGTTCTGGACAGCAGAACACTGAAGCTTTCTTT
>TRBJ2-7|few|TRBV18|NA
CASSLIQGPEQYF
TGTGCCAGCTCACTGATACAGGGCCCCGAGCAGTACTTC
>TRBJ2-7|NA|TRBV5-4|NA
CLSRVEQYF
TGCTTGAGCAGGGTCGAGCAGTACTTC
>TRBJ1-1|NA|TRBV5-4|NA
CASSLGQSMITEAFF
TGTGCCAGCAGCTTAGGACAGAGCATGATCACTGAAGCTTTCTTT
>TRBJ1-5|NA|TRBV2|TRBD1
CASSELGTGSNQPQHF
TGTGCCAGCAGTGAACTCGGGACAGGGAGCAATCAGCCCCAGCATTTT
>TRBJ2-7|NA|TRBV5-1|TRBD1
CASSQQGAHYEQYF
TGCGCCAGCAGCCAACAGGGGGCCCACTACGAGCAGTACTTC
>TRBJ1-5|few|TRBV5-1|NA
CASSLGGSEPQHF
TGCGCCAGCAGCTTGGGCGGGTCTGAGCCCCAGCATTTT
>TRBJ2-2|NA|TRBV7-2|NA
CASSLARENTGELFF
TGTGCCAGCAGCTTAGCGCGGGAGAACACCGGGGAGCTGTTTTTT
>TRBJ2-1|NA|TRBV4-2|NA
CASSLDFDGYNEQFF
TGTGCCAGCAGCCTCGACTTCGACGGGTACAATGAGCAGTTCTTC
>TRBJ2-3|NA|TRBV5-6|TRBD2
CASSLSGRERTDTQYF
TGTGCCAGCAGCTTGAGTGGGAGGGAGCGCACAGATACGCAGTATTTT
>TRBJ2-5|NA|TRBV2|TRBD1
CASIKDRGRLETQYF
TGTGCCAGCATCAAAGACAGGGGGCGCCTGGAGACCCAGTACTTC
>TRBJ2-2|NA|TRBV5-4|TRBD1
CASSYRQGALTGELFF
TGTGCCAGCAGCTATAGACAGGGGGCACTCACCGGGGAGCTGTTTTTT
>TRBJ1-2|NA|TRBV27|NA
CASSLLGYGYTF
TGTGCCAGCAGTCTACTTGGCTATGGCTACACCTTC
>TRBJ2-3|NA|TRBV7-2|NA
CASSPTPGTDTQYF
TGTGCCAGCAGCCCCACTCCGGGCACAGATACGCAGTATTTT
>TRBJ1-5|NA|TRBV7-8|NA
CASSLAWGDQPQHF
TGTGCCAGCAGCTTAGCTTGGGGGGATCAGCCCCAGCATTTT
>TRBJ2-5|NA|TRBV15|TRBD1
CATSRVGQGAVETQYF
TGTGCCACCAGCAGAGTGGGGCAGGGGGCGGTAGAGACCCAGTACTTC
>TRBJ2-5|NA|TRBV9|TRBD2
CASSPNPPSGRKTQYF
TGTGCCAGCAGCCCTAACCCTCCCAGCGGGAGAAAGACCCAGTACTTC
>TRBJ1-1|NA|TRBV5-1|TRBD1
CASSSGTGVLAEAFF
TGCGCCAGCAGCTCCGGGACAGGAGTGTTGGCTGAAGCTTTCTTT